This paragraph reports one T cell receptor beta chain. This record belongs to a study of blood T cell repertoires in COVID-19. Using immunoSEQ multiplex PCR, the repertoire was profiled, and TCRdb retains in-frame clones only, with some absent. The sample holds about 200,000 clones, approximately 87% seen once. Germline V gene data show CDR1 as SEHNR and CDR2 as FQNEAQ (reference sequence). The germline V and J ends were trimmed by 1 base and 4 bases, with 11 bases remaining between them. The CDR3 loop spans 15 amino acids. The chain uses TRBV7-9 and TRBJ2-1, with a weak D call TRBD2 (6 bases). Sequenced input: peripheral blood. This TCR came from a woman in her forties or fifties with acute or convalescent COVID-19. This CDR3 is CASSLEAGLYNEQFF. For the CDR3, the DNA is TGTGCCAGCAGCTTAGAGGCGGGGTTATACAATGAGCAGTTCTTC.